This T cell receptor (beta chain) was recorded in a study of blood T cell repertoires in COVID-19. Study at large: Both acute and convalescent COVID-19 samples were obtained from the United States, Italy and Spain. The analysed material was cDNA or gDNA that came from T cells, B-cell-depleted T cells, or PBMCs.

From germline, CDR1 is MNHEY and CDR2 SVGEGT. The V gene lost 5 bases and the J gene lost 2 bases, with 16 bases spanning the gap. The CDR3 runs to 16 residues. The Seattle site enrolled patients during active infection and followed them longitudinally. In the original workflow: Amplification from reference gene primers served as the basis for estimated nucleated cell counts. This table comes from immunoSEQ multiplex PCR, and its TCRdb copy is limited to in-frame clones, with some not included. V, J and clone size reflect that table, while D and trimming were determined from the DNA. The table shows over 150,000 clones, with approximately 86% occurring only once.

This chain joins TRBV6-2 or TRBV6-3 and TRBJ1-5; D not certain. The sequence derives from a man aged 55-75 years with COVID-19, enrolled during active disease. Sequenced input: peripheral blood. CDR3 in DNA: TGTGCCAGCAGTCGTGGACGGTCCGGGGGCAATCAGCCCCAGCATTTT. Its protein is CASSRGRSGGNQPQHF.